This T cell receptor beta chain was profiled in a study of vaccination effects on CD4 cells after COVID-19. Clones were sequenced by immunoSEQ multiplex PCR, and TCRdb holds only the in-frame ones, with some missing. The sample lists about 73,000 clones; around 78% were seen once. Antigen-specific CD4+ T cells were first expanded with viral peptide pools by the ViraFEST assay and only then sequenced. Cultured cells yielded isolated CD4+ T cells after about ten days. Among the vaccine recipients, none had a prior SARS-CoV-2 infection, and nucleocapsid antibodies were negative. Concerning this clone: Its target is unknown.

The receptor comes from a human donor who received a COVID-19 vaccine. Here the sequenced sample was CD4+ T cells from PBMCs cultured with SARS-CoV-2 spike peptides, taken before COVID-19 vaccination.

Here the CDR3 DNA reads TGTGCCAGCTCACCCGCAGGGGGACAATATAATTCACCCCTCCACTTT. Protein product: CASSPAGGQYNSPLHF. J is TRBJ1-6 and V is TRBV18, with 7 positions matching TRBD1. From germline, CDR1 is KGHSH and CDR2 LQKENI. CDR3 length equals 16 residues. The junction had 6 bases not matched to a gene; V was cut back by 3 bases and J by 4 bases.